This T cell receptor (beta chain) was found in a study of read filtering for tumor transcriptome and immune sequencing. Turning to the study itself: By R-ISS, stages I, II and III held around 8, 16 and 7 patients. TCR-mapped reads were about 4.05 to 11 million with IR-seq versus about 75 to 1,400 with RNA-seq.

Remarks on this clonotype: The antigen remains unidentified.

The J segment lost 7 bases and the V segment lost 1 base, leaving 0 bases of the junction unmatched. Germline CDR1 is GTSNPN and CDR2 is SVGIG (reference sequence). The CDR3 totals 11 residues. At the time of active disease, bone marrow was collected from every patient. Molecular barcoded adaptors covering alpha/delta and beta/gamma chains were used on approximately 440 ng RNA. TCRdb processed the reads anew with MiXCR; each CDR3 protein has one entry. The repertoire holds about 62,000 distinct CDR3 sequences, with less than 20% as singletons. Overall study results and limits: Compared with RNA-seq, IR-seq gave much higher clonotype depth and reliability.

The specimen was a population of CD138-negative cells sorted from bone marrow. This chain connects TRBV30 to TRBJ1-1; 7 bases align to TRBD1. The sequence was collected from a donor at least 40 years old with multiple myeloma. In DNA, the CDR3 is TGTGCCTGGAGTGACAGGGGTGAAGCTTTCTTT. Amino acids: CAWSDRGEAFF.